The 24 T cell receptor beta chains reported below all come from one sample, sequenced in a study of T cell changes during pregnancy in multiple sclerosis (dated by TCRdb to between 2017 and 2020). The method was the immunoSEQ multiplex PCR assay. The clones in this table, taken by TCRdb from immuneACCESS, are in-frame only. Not every clone is retained; where verified, under half of the shortfall comes from an unresolved V gene, and the cause of the rest is unknown. The sample data list approximately 42,000 clones, and about 85% of these were observed just once. The ten largest clones take up about 0.64% of the sample. Sequenced here: CD4+ T cells from peripheral blood mononuclear cells, sampled before pregnancy. These receptor sequences come from a female donor with multiple sclerosis, enrolled in a pregnancy study.

This chain uses TRBV13 with TRBJ1-3; no clear D gene. Germline V gene data show CDR1 as PRHDT and CDR2 as FYEKMQ (reference sequence). Trimming stripped 7 bases from V and 4 bases from J, with 11 bases between. CDR3 length: 13 residues. CDR3 sequence reads: CASTNYGGNTIYF. CDR3 nucleotide sequence: TGTGCCAGCACCAACTACGGCGGAAACACCATATATTTT. Complete variable domain (other parts from reference TRBV13 and TRBJ1-3): AAGVIQSPRHLIKEKRETATLKCYPIPRHDTVYWYQQGPGQDPQFLISFYEKMQSDKGSIPDRFSAQQFSDYHSELNMSSLELGDSALYFCASTNYGGNTIYFGEGSWLTVV.

The chain links TRBV6-1 to TRBJ2-7; D is perhaps TRBD2 (5 bases). CDR1 and CDR2 (germline): MNHNS, SASEGT. The germline V and J ends were trimmed by 4 bases and 6 bases, with 28 bases remaining between them. There are 18 residues in the CDR3. The DNA of the CDR3 is TGTGCCAGCAGTGCCCTTCAACATGGAGGTAACCCTCTCGGCGAGCAGTACTTC. Translating it yields CASSALQHGGNPLGEQYF.

J is TRBJ1-2 and V is TRBV19; the D gene is possibly TRBD1 (6 bases). V dropped 3 bases and J dropped 7 bases, with 15 bases sitting between them. The CDR3 has 14 amino acids. Germline V gene data show CDR1 as LNHDA and CDR2 as SQIVND (reference sequence). CDR3 protein: CASSIQSEGGGYTF. CDR3 bases: TGTGCCAGTAGTATCCAATCCGAAGGGGGTGGCTACACCTTC.

The chain joins TRBV6-5 to TRBJ2-7, with TRBD1 matching 7 bases. In germline, CDR1 is MNHEY, CDR2 SVGAGI. The CDR3 consists of 15 residues. V gave up 5 bases and J gave up 6 bases; unmatched junction bases: 13. CDR3 loop: CASSPKTGHRAEQYF. The CDR3 nucleotides read TGTGCCAGCAGTCCAAAGACAGGGCATAGGGCCGAGCAGTACTTC.

The chain joins TRBV5-1 to TRBJ2-5; the D gene is possibly TRBD2 (5 bases). V was pared by 2 bases and J by 5 bases, with 16 bases between. This CDR3 comprises 15 residues. Germline CDR1 and CDR2: SGHRS and YFSETQ. CDR3 in amino acids: CASSLGRPGRETQYF. The CDR3 DNA sequence: TGCGCCAGCAGCTTAGGAAGGCCGGGAAGGGAGACCCAGTACTTC.

The V and J genes are TRBV4-3 and TRBJ2-3; 7 bases line up with TRBD1. Germline values: CDR1 LGHNA, CDR2 YSLEER. Germline trimming cut 3 bases from V and 2 bases from J; bases unmatched to any gene: 5. The CDR3 is made up of 15 amino acids. The chain's CDR3 is CASSHLGGFTDTQYF. The CDR3 DNA follows: TGCGCCAGCAGCCATTTAGGGGGCTTCACAGATACGCAGTATTTT.

This chain joins TRBV2 and TRBJ2-2; D gene uncertain. Per the germline V gene, CDR1 is SNHLY and CDR2 is FYNNEI. Trimming pared 6 bases from V and 0 bases from J, leaving 8 bases between. The CDR3 contains 14 residues. CDR3 region: CASRHNANTGELFF. CDR3 in DNA: TGTGCCAGCAGACACAACGCGAACACCGGGGAGCTGTTTTTT.

This clone was detected only once. The chain uses TRBV27 and TRBJ1-1; the D is unclear. With 1 base removed from V and 1 base from J, the gap between germline ends came to 4 bases. Germline assignment: CDR1 MNHEY and CDR2 SMNVEV (reference sequence). The CDR3 extends over 13 amino acids. The DNA of the CDR3 is TGTGCCAGCAGTTTATTCCAGAACACTGAAGCTTTCTTT. Its translation: CASSLFQNTEAFF.

V usage is TRBV7-2 and J usage is TRBJ1-5, with D unclear. Trimming removed 5 bases from V and 2 bases from J, with 13 bases in between. Germline V gene lookup returns CDR1 SGHTA and CDR2 FQGNSA. The CDR3 is made up of 15 amino acids. The CDR3 is CASSTNERGNQPQHF. The CDR3 region has the DNA TGTGCCAGCAGCACTAACGAGCGAGGCAATCAGCCCCAGCATTTT.

The V and J genes are TRBV19 and TRBJ2-3; 13 nucleotides agree with TRBD2. CDR3 size: 18 residues. Germline trimming cut 0 bases from V and 6 bases from J; bases unmatched to any gene: 9. Germline CDR1 is LNHDA and CDR2 is SQIVND (reference sequence). CDR3 sequence (DNA): TGTGCCAGTAGTATAGAGCCTCGACTAGCGGGGGGTCTTGATACGCAGTATTTT. As protein: CASSIEPRLAGGLDTQYF.

This clone was seen a handful of times. This chain joins TRBV4-2 and TRBJ2-1; 10 bases fit TRBD2. The CDR3 spans 20 residues. Germline assignment: CDR1 LGHNA and CDR2 YNFKEQ. Unmatched junction bases numbered 13, after V lost 1 base and J lost 1 base. CDR3 coding DNA: TGTGCCAGCAGCCAAGTGAGGGTCCAGCGGGGGGGCCGGTCCTACAATGAGCAGTTCTTC. It encodes CASSQVRVQRGGRSYNEQFF.

This rearrangement joins TRBV7-6 to TRBJ1-6; TRBD1 might be the D (5 bases). Germline values: CDR1 SGHVS, CDR2 FNYEAQ. The V and J ends lost 2 bases and 5 bases respectively, with 10 bases between them. CDR3 length: 15 amino acids. CDR3 nucleotide sequence: TGTGCCAGCAGCTTAATCGGACAAGATAATTCACCCCTCCACTTT. Amino acids: CASSLIGQDNSPLHF.

Worth noting for this clone: Relative to the germline gene, one junction end is altered; a read error may explain this. J is TRBJ1-1 and V is TRBV25-1, with a weak D call TRBD1 (6 bases). Per the germline V gene, CDR1 is MGHDK and CDR2 is SYGVNS. The CDR3 extends over 13 amino acids. The DNA for the CDR3 is TGTGCCAGCAGCGACGGTTCAGTGGGGGGGCAGGGTTTT. Its translation is CASSDGSVGGQGF.

The chain carries TRBV30 and TRBJ2-3, with 9 bases that match TRBD2. CDR1 and CDR2 from the germline V gene are GTSNPN and SVGIG (reference sequence). The CDR3 contains 13 residues. The V segment lost 7 bases and the J segment 9 bases; nucleotides outside the gene matches: 11. CDR3 amino acids: CAFLAGRRGTQYF. DNA for the CDR3: TGTGCCTTTCTAGCGGGGCGTCGAGGGACGCAGTATTTT.

The chain couples TRBV10-1 to TRBJ1-5; D possibly corresponds to TRBD1 (6 bases). The V and J ends lost 6 bases and 0 bases respectively, with 9 bases between them. The CDR3 runs 14 residues. Per germline, CDR1 WNHNN and CDR2 SYGVQD (reference sequence). DNA for the CDR3: TGCGCCAGCAGCGCAGGGGATAGCAATCAGCCCCAGCATTTT. Encoded protein: CASSAGDSNQPQHF.

The gene calls are TRBV2 and TRBJ2-2; 9 bases line up with TRBD1. The CDR3 is 16 residues long. Germline V gene data show CDR1 as SNHLY and CDR2 as FYNNEI. V gave up 6 bases and J gave up 4 bases; unmatched junction bases: 9. CDR3 protein: CASRPGQGWSTGELFF. Here the CDR3 DNA reads TGTGCCAGCAGGCCGGGACAGGGATGGAGCACCGGGGAGCTGTTTTTT.

This clone was seen just once. The genes are TRBV6-1 and TRBJ1-2, with D maybe TRBD1 (5 bases). Germline CDR1 is MNHNS and CDR2 is SASEGT. V gave up 2 bases and J gave up 5 bases, with 9 bases separating them. The CDR3 contains 13 residues. The CDR3 DNA follows: TGTGCCAGCAGTGAATATGGGACTTATGGCTACACCTTC. Translation gives CASSEYGTYGYTF.

This chain connects TRBV12-5 to TRBJ2-7, with TRBD2 matching over 8 bases. With 1 base clipped from V and 5 bases from J, the junction kept 7 bases outside the gene matches. Per the germline V gene, CDR1 is LGHNT and CDR2 is FRNRAP. The CDR3 has 15 amino acids. The CDR3 protein is CASGLGLGRGDEQYF. Written as DNA, the CDR3 is TGTGCTAGTGGTTTGGGGCTCGGGAGGGGCGACGAGCAGTACTTC. Drawing the rest from reference TRBV12-5 and TRBJ2-7, the complete variable domain is DARVTQTPRHKVTEMGQEVTMRCQPILGHNTVFWYRQTMMQGLELLAYFRNRAPLDDSGMPKDRFSAEMPDATLATLKIQPSEPRDSAVYFCASGLGLGRGDEQYFGPGTRLTVT.

This clone is a singleton in its sample. The chain is built from TRBV2 and TRBJ1-2; D gene ambiguous. The CDR3 has 12 amino acids. V dropped 6 bases and J dropped 4 bases, with 9 bases sitting between them. Germline V gene sequence: CDR1 SNHLY, CDR2 FYNNEI. DNA of the CDR3: TGTGCCAGCAGCAAGGAGGGCTATGGCTACACCTTC. Residues: CASSKEGYGYTF.

This clone was detected once. The chain combines TRBV25-1 with TRBJ2-3, with a tentative D call TRBD1 (6 bases). Deletions cut 6 bases from V and 5 bases from J, with 18 bases between. This CDR3 has 15 residues. Germline values: CDR1 MGHDK, CDR2 SYGVNS. CDR3 amino acids: CASRADGRGIDTQYF. The DNA of the CDR3 is TGTGCCAGCAGAGCAGACGGCAGGGGAATAGATACGCAGTATTTT.

V gene TRBV6-1 combines with J gene TRBJ1-6; D gene unclear. Germline V gene data show CDR1 as MNHNS and CDR2 as SASEGT. The length of the CDR3 is 13 residues. Deletions cut 8 bases from V and 9 bases from J, with 14 bases between. In DNA, the CDR3 is TGTGCCAGCCATCCCCGGTCAGGTTCACCCCTCCACTTT. This gives the protein CASHPRSGSPLHF.

V usage is TRBV6-5 and J usage is TRBJ2-7, with 8 nucleotides matching TRBD1. V lost 5 bases and J lost 1; bases outside the gene matches: 7. This CDR3 has 15 residues. CDR1 is MNHEY, CDR2 SVGAGI, per germline. The CDR3 bases are TGTGCCAGCAGTATCCGGCGGACAGGGTCCTACGAGCAGTACTTC. Translation: CASSIRRTGSYEQYF.

This clone was detected only a few times. The chain employs TRBV25-1 and TRBJ2-7; 7 bases align to TRBD1. The CDR3 covers 13 residues. The J segment lost 4 bases and the V segment lost 8 bases, leaving 8 bases of the junction unmatched. Germline assignment: CDR1 MGHDK and CDR2 SYGVNS. CDR3 sequence (DNA): TGTGCCAGCCGCCGGGACAGAACTTACGAGCAGTACTTC. Amino acids: CASRRDRTYEQYF.

The genes are TRBV19 and TRBJ1-3, with D perhaps matching TRBD1 (6 bases). The CDR3 has 16 residues. Germline loops: CDR1 LNHDA, CDR2 SQIVND (reference sequence). V lost 6 bases and J 2 bases, leaving 17 bases between the germline ends. DNA of the CDR3: TGTGCCAGTAGCTTTTTCAGGGGTGCCGCTGGAAACACCATATATTTT. Translation gives CASSFFRGAAGNTIYF.